These 15 T cell receptor beta chains originate from one sample sequenced in a study of blood T cell repertoires in COVID-19. Some clones are missing from TCRdb's copy, which holds only in-frame ones; the method was immunoSEQ multiplex PCR. Here the sample spans hundreds of thousands of clones, approximately 90% being singletons. The sequenced sample was peripheral blood. All receptors come from a man aged 60-69 years who had recovered from COVID-19.

The chain couples TRBV6-1 to TRBJ2-3, with D perhaps matching TRBD1 (6 bases). CDR1 is MNHNS, CDR2 SASEGT, per germline. The CDR3 covers 15 residues. V dropped 0 bases and J dropped 6 bases, with 13 bases sitting between them. The CDR3 nucleotides are TGTGCCAGCAGTGAAGCGTTAACGACAGGCGATACGCAGTATTTT. This translates into CASSEALTTGDTQYF.

The chain combines TRBV28 with TRBJ1-2; possibly TRBD1 for D (5 bases). V was shortened by 5 bases and J by 2 bases, with 12 bases between the two germline ends. This CDR3 has 14 residues. Germline-derived CDR1 and CDR2 are MDHEN and SYDVKM. The CDR3: CASSVDGANYGYTF. DNA for the CDR3: TGTGCCAGCAGTGTGGATGGGGCGAACTATGGCTACACCTTC.

V usage is TRBV10-2 and J usage is TRBJ2-2; D is perhaps TRBD1 (5 bases). The V gene lost 4 bases and the J gene lost 1 base, with 7 bases spanning the gap. The CDR3 totals 14 residues. Germline CDR1 WSHSY, CDR2 SAAADI. The CDR3 loop is CASSATGNTGELFF. In nucleotides, the CDR3 is TGCGCCAGCAGTGCTACAGGGAACACCGGGGAGCTGTTTTTT.

V usage is TRBV5-4 and J usage is TRBJ2-1; TRBD2 might be the D (6 bases). Germline V CDR1 and CDR2: SGHNT, YYREEE (reference sequence). V gave up 4 bases and J gave up 3 bases, with 14 bases separating them. This CDR3 spans 15 amino acids. The CDR3 loop is CASSLVSAGYNEQFF. CDR3 in DNA: TGTGCCAGCAGCCTCGTCTCAGCGGGCTACAATGAGCAGTTCTTC.

V is TRBV15 and J is TRBJ1-5; no definite D call. The V end was cut by 5 bases, the J end by 6 bases, with 11 bases between. The CDR3 is made up of 13 amino acids. Per the germline V gene, CDR1 is LNHNV and CDR2 is YYDKDF (reference sequence). The CDR3 DNA is TGTGCCACCAGCCTAGGAGGCGTTCAGCCCCAGCATTTT. This sequence encodes CATSLGGVQPQHF.

The CDR3 coding sequence is TGCGCCAGCAGCCAAGAAGGCCAGGGGGCAAAGACTGAAGCTTTCTTT. It specifies CASSQEGQGAKTEAFF. The chain couples TRBV4-3 to TRBJ1-1; 8 nucleotides line up with TRBD1. V gave up 0 bases and J gave up 5 bases; unmatched junction bases: 8. Germline V gene lookup returns CDR1 LGHNA and CDR2 YSLEER. The CDR3 extends over 16 amino acids.

The chain combines TRBV2 with TRBJ1-5; D perhaps matches TRBD1 (6 bases). V was clipped by 4 bases and J by 6 bases, with 16 bases between them. The CDR3 runs to 15 residues. Germline V gene data show CDR1 as SNHLY and CDR2 as FYNNEI. The CDR3 coding sequence is TGTGCCAGCAGTGTTGGCAGGGGAAGTAGTCAGCCCCAGCATTTT. Its translation: CASSVGRGSSQPQHF.

This sequence joins TRBV11-2 and TRBJ2-5; 9 bases fit TRBD2. Germline CDR1 and CDR2: SGHAT and FQNNGV. Trimming at V came to 0 bases and at J to 4 bases, leaving 6 bases not matched to a gene. This CDR3 contains 16 residues. Here the CDR3 DNA reads TGTGCCAGCAGCTTAGATATAGCGGGAGTTCGAGAGACCCAGTACTTC. It yields the protein CASSLDIAGVRETQYF.

This rearrangement joins TRBV5-1 to TRBJ2-7; no definite D call. This CDR3 is built from 12 residues. Trimming took 1 base from V and 7 from J, leaving 9 bases between them. Per the germline V gene, CDR1 is SGHRS and CDR2 is YFSETQ. For the CDR3, the DNA is TGCGCCAGCAGCTTGAGTGCCGGGGAGCAGTACTTC. It is translated as CASSLSAGEQYF.

The chain recombines TRBV3-1 (or the pseudogene TRBV3-2) with TRBJ2-5; no reliable D call. This CDR3 is 16 amino acids long. With 3 bases removed from V and 3 bases from J, the gap between germline ends came to 17 bases. The germline CDR1 and CDR2 sequences are LGHDT and YNNKEL (reference sequence). The CDR3 nucleotides are TGTGCCAGCAGCCAGCCCCGAGGTCTCGAGGAAGAGACCCAGTACTTC. It specifies CASSQPRGLEEETQYF.

The chain joins TRBV5-7 to TRBJ2-1; D is undetermined. TRBV5-7 is an ORF; its function is uncertain. Trimming removed 2 bases at V and 0 bases at J, with 21 bases between. The CDR3 is made up of 19 amino acids. CDR3 sequence reads: CASSFHTPSSGYSYNEQFF. The CDR3 DNA reads TGTGCCAGCAGCTTTCACACACCATCATCAGGTTACTCCTACAATGAGCAGTTCTTC.

The chain has TRBV18 and TRBJ2-7; unclear D gene. The CDR3 length is 13 residues. The V end was cut by 6 bases, the J end by 4 bases, with 13 bases between. Looked up from germline, CDR1 is KGHSH and CDR2 is LQKENI. CDR3 region: CASSPKPSYEQYF. The DNA of the CDR3 is TGTGCCAGCTCCCCTAAGCCTTCTTACGAGCAGTACTTC.

V gene TRBV4-2 combines with J gene TRBJ1-1, with 7 bases fitting TRBD1. The germline V gene has CDR1 LGHNA and CDR2 YNFKEQ. The CDR3 has 15 residues. V was pared by 6 bases and J by 6 bases, with 13 bases of the junction left unmatched. The CDR3 DNA is TGTGCCAGCAGTCAAAATACAGGGGTCGGCGCTGAAGCTTTCTTT. It codes for CASSQNTGVGAEAFF.

This clone was counted once. The V call is TRBV30, the J call TRBJ2-1, with D unclear. The V end lost 2 bases, the J end lost 7 bases, and 9 bases lay between the germline ends. Looked up from germline, CDR1 is GTSNPN and CDR2 is SVGIG (reference sequence). CDR3 length: 12 residues. The CDR3 here is CAWSLSQNEQFF. The CDR3 nucleotides read TGTGCCTGGAGTTTGTCACAGAATGAGCAGTTCTTC. Full variable domain (remainder filled in from reference TRBV30 and TRBJ2-1): SQTIHQWPATLVQPVGSPLSLECTVEGTSNPNLYWYRQAAGRGLQLLFYSVGIGQISSEVPQNLSASRPQDRQFILSSKKLLLSDSGFYLCAWSLSQNEQFFGPGTRLTVL.

The V and J genes are TRBV7-3 and TRBJ2-1, with TRBD2 identical over 8 bases. The CDR3 runs to 14 residues. Germline V gene lookup returns CDR1 SGHTA and CDR2 FQGTGA. J was trimmed by 6 bases and V by 3 bases; bases with no gene match: 4. The CDR3 bases are TGTGCCAGCAGCTTTGGCGGGGGGCGCAATGAGCAGTTCTTC. This translates into CASSFGGGRNEQFF.